One sample yielded the 28 T cell receptor beta chains listed below, sequenced in a study of cytomegalovirus exposure and HLA in healthy donors. Use of 60 Vbeta and 13 Jbeta primers characterized the PCR. The method was immunoSEQ multiplex PCR; TCRdb's version includes in-frame clones alone and lacks a portion of them. The sample contains roughly 220,000 clones, 65% to 75% of which appear only once. Sequencing was carried out using PBMCs. The receptors here all came from a woman in her 30s in good health and CMV-seronegative.

CDR3 sequence reads: CASGSGEGTEAFF. CDR3 DNA sequence: TGTGCCAGCGGGTCAGGGGAGGGCACTGAAGCTTTCTTT. This rearrangement joins TRBV6-1 to TRBJ1-1; possible D gene TRBD1, 6 bases. The CDR3 spans 13 residues. Trimming stripped 8 bases from V and 4 bases from J, with 14 bases between. Germline V gene sequence: CDR1 MNHNS, CDR2 SASEGT.

This sequence joins TRBV9 and TRBJ2-1, with 7 bases matching TRBD2. CDR3 size: 15 residues. CDR1 and CDR2 (germline): SGDLS, YYNGEE. Germline trimming cut 3 bases from V and 5 bases from J; bases unmatched to any gene: 8. The CDR3 here is CASSGSGMTHNEQFF. DNA of the CDR3: TGTGCCAGCAGCGGAAGCGGGATGACCCACAATGAGCAGTTCTTC.

The chain has TRBV15 and TRBJ1-1, with no clear D. Germline V gene data show CDR1 as LNHNV and CDR2 as YYDKDF (reference sequence). The CDR3 has 16 residues. Trimming left V 1 base short and J 2 bases short, with 14 bases between. The CDR3 sequence: CATSRGRIRENTEAFF. CDR3 in DNA: TGTGCCACCAGCAGAGGAAGGATACGGGAAAACACTGAAGCTTTCTTT.

The chain carries TRBV2 and TRBJ1-1; a weak D match, TRBD1 (5 bases). V was clipped by 6 bases and J by 1 base, with 9 bases between them. The CDR3 length is 13 residues. Germline V gene lookup returns CDR1 SNHLY and CDR2 FYNNEI. Here the CDR3 reads CASSKQENTEAFF. The CDR3 nucleotides read TGTGCCAGCAGCAAACAGGAGAACACTGAAGCTTTCTTT.

In its sample, this clone was seen a few times. This chain joins TRBV6-6 and TRBJ1-3, with 7 bases that match TRBD1. Germline V gene data show CDR1 as MNHNY and CDR2 as SVGAGI (reference sequence). Trimming removed 6 bases from V and 1 base from J; junction bases left unmatched: 6. The CDR3 has 15 amino acids. In nucleotides, the CDR3 is TGTGCCAGCAGCCCGGGACAGTCTTCTGGAAACACCATATATTTT. Encoded protein: CASSPGQSSGNTIYF.

The rearrangement joins TRBV5-1 to TRBJ1-2, with TRBD1 identical over 11 bases. Germline V gene data show CDR1 as SGHRS and CDR2 as YFSETQ. This CDR3 comprises 15 residues. J lost 4 bases, V lost 4 bases, and 6 bases had no gene match. The CDR3 region is CASSTGQGAVYGYTF. As DNA, the CDR3 is TGCGCCAGCAGCACCGGACAGGGGGCTGTCTATGGCTACACCTTC.

The CDR3 sequence is CAWNFEGKAFF. In DNA form, the CDR3 reads TGTGCCTGGAATTTCGAGGGAAAGGCTTTCTTT. The rearrangement links TRBV30 to TRBJ1-1; D gene unclear. Trimming took off 4 bases at V and 11 bases at J, with 14 bases between the two ends. The CDR3 length is 11 residues. Germline V gene lookup returns CDR1 GTSNPN and CDR2 SVGIG (reference sequence).

The rearrangement links TRBV5-4 to TRBJ2-1; 8 bases line up with TRBD2. In germline, CDR1 is SGHNT, CDR2 YYREEE (reference sequence). The length of the CDR3 is 15 residues. The V gene end was trimmed by 4 bases and the J gene end by 7 bases; junction bases not matched to a gene: 10. The CDR3 region is CASSSGGGPWNEQFF. The CDR3 region has the DNA TGTGCCAGCAGCAGCGGGGGAGGGCCCTGGAATGAGCAGTTCTTC.

This chain joins TRBV13 and TRBJ1-6, with 7 bases matching TRBD1. Trimming took 4 bases from V and 9 from J; bases not matched to a gene: 12. The CDR3 has 16 amino acids. Germline lookup yields CDR1 PRHDT and CDR2 FYEKMQ (reference sequence). The DNA for the CDR3 is TGTGCCAGCAGCTCCTCCCCGACAGGGAAAGGTTCACCCCTCCACTTT. This gives the protein CASSSSPTGKGSPLHF.

This sequence joins TRBV14 and TRBJ2-1, with D possibly matching TRBD2 (6 bases). Deletions cut 2 bases from V and 2 bases from J, with 16 bases between. CDR3 length: 17 amino acids. Per the germline V gene, CDR1 is SGHDN and CDR2 is FVKESK. The CDR3 sequence is CASSQLGGRDPYNEQFF. CDR3 in DNA: TGTGCCAGCAGCCAATTAGGAGGGAGAGACCCCTACAATGAGCAGTTCTTC. Full variable domain (missing parts from reference TRBV14 and TRBJ2-1): EAGVTQFPSHSVIEKGQTVTLRCDPISGHDNLYWYRRVMGKEIKFLLHFVKESKQDESGMPNNRFLAERTGGTYSTLKVQPAELEDSGVYFCASSQLGGRDPYNEQFFGPGTRLTVL.

J is TRBJ2-7 and V is TRBV5-4; the D is unclear. The V and J ends lost 0 bases and 5 bases respectively, with 12 bases between them. The CDR3 consists of 14 residues. CDR1 SGHNT and CDR2 YYREEE come from the germline V gene (reference sequence). DNA for the CDR3: TGTGCCAGCAGCTTGGGCGGTGATATCGACGAGCAGTACTTC. Its protein is CASSLGGDIDEQYF.

V gene TRBV30 combines with J gene TRBJ1-2; D ambiguous. Germline assignment: CDR1 GTSNPN and CDR2 SVGIG (reference sequence). CDR3 length equals 13 residues. Between the trimmed V and J ends, which lost 4 bases and 4 bases, there was a span of 13 bases. In nucleotides, the CDR3 is TGTGCCTGGATCTCGGGGAAGGGCTATGGCTACACCTTC. Its protein is CAWISGKGYGYTF.

V gene TRBV19 combines with J gene TRBJ1-1; no clear D. V was clipped by 3 bases and J by 8 bases, with 19 bases between them. The CDR3 extends over 15 amino acids. Germline CDR1 LNHDA, CDR2 SQIVND (reference sequence). CDR3 DNA sequence: TGTGCCAGTAGTATGGACTCTAGCGCCTTTTGGGAAGCTTTCTTT. This translates into CASSMDSSAFWEAFF.

CDR3 loop: CASSEGGTGGNTIYF. CDR3 coding DNA: TGTGCCAGCAGTGAGGGGGGGACTGGAGGAAACACCATATATTTT. This chain connects TRBV2 to TRBJ1-3; tentatively, D is TRBD1 (5 bases). The length of the CDR3 is 15 residues. Germline V lookup: CDR1 SNHLY, CDR2 FYNNEI. Deletions cut 3 bases from V and 4 bases from J, with 13 bases between.

The V and J genes are TRBV29-1 and TRBJ1-1; no clear D gene. V lost 3 bases, J lost 4 bases, and 15 bases lay in between. Germline-derived CDR1 and CDR2 are SQVTM and ANQGSEA. This CDR3 has 14 amino acids. The CDR3 sequence is CSVDTRAEGTEAFF. In nucleotides, the CDR3 is TGCAGCGTTGACACCCGGGCCGAGGGCACTGAAGCTTTCTTT. Combining the CDR3 with reference TRBV29-1 and TRBJ1-1 gives the whole variable domain SAVISQKPSRDICQRGTSLTIQCQVDSQVTMMFWYRQQPGQSLTLIATANQGSEATYESGFVIDKFPISRPNLTFSTLTVSNMSPEDSSIYLCSVDTRAEGTEAFFGQGTRLTVV.

V is TRBV7-8 and J is TRBJ2-1; TRBD2 might be the D (5 bases). The germline V and J ends were trimmed by 8 bases and 8 bases, with 13 bases remaining between them. There are 12 residues in the CDR3. Germline CDR1 reads SGHVS; CDR2 reads FQNEAQ. The CDR3 spells CASGPGWDEQFF. The CDR3 nucleotides read TGTGCCAGCGGGCCGGGGTGGGATGAGCAGTTCTTC.

The chain couples TRBV7-9 to TRBJ2-7, with D maybe TRBD2 (5 bases). Trimming shortened V by 1 base and J by 3 bases, and 10 bases separated the two germline ends. Looked up from germline, CDR1 is SEHNR and CDR2 is FQNEAQ (reference sequence). This CDR3 region has 14 residues. DNA for the CDR3: TGTGCCAGCAGCTTAGGACTACCTGACTACGAGCAGTACTTC. The encoded protein is CASSLGLPDYEQYF. Together with reference TRBV7-9 and TRBJ2-7, the CDR3 gives the full variable domain: DTGVSQNPRHKITKRGQNVTFRCDPISEHNRLYWYRQTLGQGPEFLTYFQNEAQLEKSRLLSDRFSAERPKGSFSTLEIQRTEQGDSAMYLCASSLGLPDYEQYFGPGTRLTVT.

The chain recombines TRBV7-8 with TRBJ1-3; 7 bases line up with TRBD1. The length of the CDR3 is 14 residues. Germline CDR1 and CDR2: SGHVS and FQNEAQ. The V gene end was trimmed by 1 base and the J gene end by 4 bases; junction bases not matched to a gene: 1. The CDR3 region is CASSLDRGGNTIYF. CDR3 bases: TGTGCCAGCAGCTTAGACAGGGGAGGAAACACCATATATTTT.

The chain joins TRBV2 to TRBJ2-5; perhaps TRBD2 as D (6 bases). TRBJ2-7 matches the DNA end more closely, so the J call is doubtful. The CDR3 length is 15 residues. From germline, CDR1 is SNHLY and CDR2 FYNNEI. The CDR3 DNA reads as TGTGCCAGCAGTGAACGGGGCGGGAAAGGCCACGAGCAGTACTTC. Its protein is CASSERGGKGHEQYF.

This rearrangement joins TRBV11-2 to TRBJ1-1; the match to TRBD1 covers 10 bases. The CDR3 totals 14 residues. V gave up 5 bases and J gave up 1 base; unmatched junction bases: 1. Germline CDR1 is SGHAT and CDR2 is FQNNGV. This CDR3 is CASSRDRGNTEAFF. As DNA, the CDR3 is TGTGCCAGCAGCCGGGACAGGGGGAACACTGAAGCTTTCTTT.

The table lists this clone with a few counts. The J gene is TRBJ1-5, the V gene TRBV4-1, with 9 bases that match TRBD1. The germline V gene has CDR1 MGHRA and CDR2 YSYEKL. V dropped 3 bases and J dropped 7; count of bases not matched to a gene: 10. The CDR3 runs to 16 residues. CDR3 in amino acids: CASSQALTGGSQPQHF. The CDR3 bases are TGCGCCAGCAGCCAGGCTTTGACAGGGGGATCGCAGCCCCAGCATTTT.

The rearrangement joins TRBV29-1 to TRBJ1-1, with 7 bases aligning to TRBD1. The V and J ends lost 4 bases and 4 bases, in that order; junction bases with no gene match: 3. The CDR3 consists of 12 residues. Per germline, CDR1 SQVTM and CDR2 ANQGSEA. The CDR3 spells CSVVRQGTEAFF. In DNA, the CDR3 is TGCAGCGTTGTGAGACAGGGCACTGAAGCTTTCTTT. The whole variable domain, remainder taken from reference TRBV29-1 and TRBJ1-1, is SAVISQKPSRDICQRGTSLTIQCQVDSQVTMMFWYRQQPGQSLTLIATANQGSEATYESGFVIDKFPISRPNLTFSTLTVSNMSPEDSSIYLCSVVRQGTEAFFGQGTRLTVV.

In DNA form, the CDR3 reads TGTGCCAGCAGTGAGCTAGGGAGAGGGGGAAGCACAGATACGCAGTATTTT. This codes for CASSELGRGGSTDTQYF. The gene calls are TRBV25-1 and TRBJ2-3; perhaps TRBD1 as D (6 bases). CDR1 is MGHDK and CDR2 is SYGVNS in the germline V gene. The CDR3 has 17 residues. Trimming stripped 3 bases from V and 0 bases from J, with 16 bases between. Supplemented by reference TRBV25-1 and TRBJ2-3, the full variable domain reads EADIYQTPRYLVIGTGKKITLECSQTMGHDKMYWYQQDPGMELHLIHYSYGVNSTEKGDLSSESTVSRIRTEHFPLTLESARPSHTSQYLCASSELGRGGSTDTQYFGPGTRLTVL.

The V gene is TRBV9, the J gene TRBJ2-1; D is perhaps TRBD1 (5 bases). The CDR3 totals 16 residues. Trimming removed 1 base at V and 5 bases at J, with 16 bases between. Germline V gene lookup returns CDR1 SGDLS and CDR2 YYNGEE. CDR3 region: CASSVSPQGGHNEQFF. Written as DNA, the CDR3 is TGTGCCAGCAGCGTATCCCCGCAGGGTGGGCACAATGAGCAGTTCTTC. Complete variable domain (other parts from reference TRBV9 and TRBJ2-1): DSGVTQTPKHLITATGQRVTLRCSPRSGDLSVYWYQQSLDQGLQFLIQYYNGEERAKGNILERFSAQQFPDLHSELNLSSLELGDSALYFCASSVSPQGGHNEQFFGPGTRLTVL.

The V call is TRBV7-9, the J call TRBJ2-1; perhaps TRBD1 as D (6 bases). This CDR3 is 18 amino acids long. The germline V gene encodes CDR1 SEHNR and CDR2 FQNEAQ (reference sequence). Trimming took 5 bases from V and 2 from J, leaving 22 bases between them. This chain's CDR3 is CASSLRPGQFRAYNEQFF. CDR3 sequence (DNA): TGTGCCAGCAGCCTCAGACCTGGACAGTTCCGCGCCTACAATGAGCAGTTCTTC.

Notes on this clone: Compared with germline, one end of the junction differs, possibly owing to a read error. The chain couples TRBV6-5 to TRBJ1-5; no reliable D call. Germline assignment: CDR1 MNHEY and CDR2 SVGAGI. The CDR3 extends over 15 amino acids. Here the CDR3 DNA reads TGTGCCAGCAGTGACTCATGGCCCCCGCATCAGCCCCAGCATTTT. Translated: CASSDSWPPHQPQHF.

As regards this clone: A junction end diverges from the germline sequence, so it may reflect a read error. J is TRBJ2-1 and V is TRBV7-9; D perhaps matches TRBD2 (5 bases). The CDR3 has 12 amino acids. Germline CDR1 is SEHNR and CDR2 is FQNEAQ (reference sequence). This chain's CDR3 is CSSSYDYSEQFF. CDR3 DNA sequence: TGTTCCAGCAGCTATGACTACTCTGAGCAGTTCTTC.

The chain combines TRBV18 with TRBJ1-1; D is ambiguous. Trimming left V 2 bases short and J 3 bases short, with 10 bases between. This CDR3 has 14 amino acids. The V gene's germline CDR1 is KGHSH and CDR2 LQKENI. CDR3 in DNA: TGTGCCAGCTCACCAGAACTTCGAGACACTGAAGCTTTCTTT. It is translated as CASSPELRDTEAFF.